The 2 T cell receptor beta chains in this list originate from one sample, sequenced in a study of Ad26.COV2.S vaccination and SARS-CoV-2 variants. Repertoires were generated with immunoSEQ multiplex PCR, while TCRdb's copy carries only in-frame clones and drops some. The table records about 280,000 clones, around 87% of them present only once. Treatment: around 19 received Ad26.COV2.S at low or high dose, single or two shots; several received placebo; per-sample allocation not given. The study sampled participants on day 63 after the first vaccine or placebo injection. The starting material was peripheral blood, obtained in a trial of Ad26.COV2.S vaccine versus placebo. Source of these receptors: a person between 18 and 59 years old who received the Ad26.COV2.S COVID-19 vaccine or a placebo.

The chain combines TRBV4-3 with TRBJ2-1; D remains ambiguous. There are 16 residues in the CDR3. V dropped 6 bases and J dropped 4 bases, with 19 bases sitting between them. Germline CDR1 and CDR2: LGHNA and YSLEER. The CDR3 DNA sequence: TGCGCCAGCAGTAACCTTCTCGGTCACCTATACAATGAGCAGTTCTTC. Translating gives CASSNLLGHLYNEQFF.

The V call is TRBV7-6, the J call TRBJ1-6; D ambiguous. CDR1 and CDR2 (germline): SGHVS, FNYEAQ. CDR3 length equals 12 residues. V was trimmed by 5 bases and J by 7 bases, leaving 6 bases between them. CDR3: CASSLRNSPLHF. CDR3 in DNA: TGTGCCAGCAGCCTCAGAAATTCACCCCTCCACTTT.